The entry below gives a single T cell receptor beta chain sequence along with its context. Its antigen is unknown. This entry is derived from a study of PD-1 blockade in classical Hodgkin lymphoma. Study-level points and caveats: Reported baseline diversity: healthy donors highest, relapsed/refractory patients lowest.

The data were produced by immunoSEQ multiplex PCR, yet TCRdb's version contains in-frame clones alone and is incomplete. The sample has 20,000 to 25,000 clones, about 73% seen once. Between the trimmed V and J ends, which lost 3 bases and 3 bases, there was a span of 8 bases. CDR3 length equals 13 residues. The germline V gene has CDR1 MDHEN and CDR2 SYDVKM. Sample time point: cycle 4 day 1 (C4D1), after less than 7 weeks of nivolumab. Relapse was seen in all patients after autologous stem cell transplantation, and brentuximab vedotin exposure was variable. Classification of best responses gave complete response, partial response or progressive disease.

This sequence originates from a human donor with classical Hodgkin lymphoma. The material was peripheral blood mononuclear cells (PBMCs), obtained before the fourth cycle of nivolumab. J is TRBJ1-1 and V is TRBV28, with D unclear. CDR3 in DNA: TGTGCCAGCAGTTTCCTCGAGGACACTGAAGCTTTCTTT. Protein sequence: CASSFLEDTEAFF.